In this sample, the clone carrying this T cell receptor (beta chain) turned up many times. Its antigen is not known. The method for making cDNA was 5'RACE, and it used 10-nucleotide random UMIs. TCRdb re-called the 5' RACE reads through MiXCR, storing one row per CDR3 protein. The repertoire has about 120,000 distinct CDR3 sequences, 3% to 3.5% of them found once; the top ten carry 1% to 1.5%. These data belong to a study of neurological immune-mediated disorders. The study's findings and limits: One related-CDR3 cluster, found by phylogenetic grouping, held repertoires of 18 of 34 multiple sclerosis patients and is a possible signature. Because no CDR3 amino acid sequences were shared across subjects by expanded clones, private repertoires were suggested in all groups.

Germline loops: CDR1 LGHNA, CDR2 YSLEER. The trim removed 1 base at V and 5 bases at J, leaving 16 bases unmatched. CDR3 size: 18 residues. The specimen sequenced was PBMCs. The rearrangement uses TRBV4-3 and TRBJ2-7; 8 positions agree with TRBD1. This receptor was taken from a woman aged 25 to 39 with multiple sclerosis. CDR3 DNA sequence: TGCGCCAGCAGCCAAGCACCGCCCGGGGCAGGGGGCCCCAACGAGCAGTACTTC. Its protein is CASSQAPPGAGGPNEQYF.